These 13 T cell receptor beta chains were sequenced from one sample in a study of blood T cell repertoires in COVID-19. Profiled with immunoSEQ multiplex PCR; TCRdb holds only in-frame clones, not every one. This table has 85,000 to 90,000 clones, over 80% appearing once. Sample: peripheral blood. Every receptor here comes from a woman aged 80 or older with active or convalescent COVID-19.

The rearrangement links TRBV6-5 to TRBJ2-5; TRBD2 matches 7 bases. Germline CDR1 and CDR2: MNHEY and SVGAGI. Germline trimming cut 5 bases from V and 4 bases from J; bases unmatched to any gene: 7. This CDR3 has 14 residues. CDR3 in DNA: TGTGCCAGCAGTCACGGACTAGTAGGAGAGACCCAGTACTTC. It specifies CASSHGLVGETQYF.

V and J are TRBV25-1 and TRBJ1-2; D gene unclear. Trimming took off 4 bases at V and 8 bases at J, with 8 bases between the two ends. The germline V gene encodes CDR1 MGHDK and CDR2 SYGVNS. The CDR3 sequence is 11 residues long. CDR3 nucleotide sequence: TGTGCCAGCAGTGGAGGCGCCGGCTACACCTTC. Translating it yields CASSGGAGYTF.

The chain carries TRBV28 and TRBJ2-7; 7 nucleotides match TRBD1. Unmatched junction bases numbered 10, after V lost 10 bases and J lost 1 base. Germline V gives CDR1 MDHEN, CDR2 SYDVKM. There are 14 residues in the CDR3. The CDR3 here is CATTPTGRSYEQYF. The CDR3, as DNA: TGTGCCACCACCCCGACAGGGCGATCCTACGAGCAGTACTTC. Full variable domain (missing parts from reference TRBV28 and TRBJ2-7): DVKVTQSSRYLVKRTGEKVFLECVQDMDHENMFWYRQDPGLGLRLIYFSYDVKMKEKGDIPEGYSVSREKKERFSLILESASTNQTSMYLCATTPTGRSYEQYFGPGTRLTVT.

This chain joins TRBV4-3 and TRBJ2-2; D uncertain. Germline-derived CDR1 and CDR2 are LGHNA and YSLEER. Trimming pared 0 bases from V and 5 bases from J, leaving 10 bases between. The CDR3 is 15 residues long. CDR3 in amino acids: CASSQDGASTGELFF. Written as DNA, the CDR3 is TGCGCCAGCAGCCAAGATGGAGCGTCAACCGGGGAGCTGTTTTTT.

V usage is TRBV28 and J usage is TRBJ1-1; weak D call: TRBD1 (6 bases). Trimming removed 7 bases at V and 4 bases at J, with 28 bases between. Germline CDR1 MDHEN, CDR2 SYDVKM. The CDR3 contains 18 residues. CDR3 protein: CASTWGNGLIGGLTEAFF. The CDR3 bases are TGTGCCAGCACTTGGGGCAACGGCTTGATAGGGGGTCTCACTGAAGCTTTCTTT.

The gene calls are TRBV28 and TRBJ2-7, with D tentatively TRBD1 (5 bases). There are 15 residues in the CDR3. The germline CDR1 and CDR2 sequences are MDHEN and SYDVKM. V lost 10 bases to trimming and J lost 0 bases, with 19 bases between them. The CDR3 is CATAAPRAASYEQYF. CDR3 coding DNA: TGTGCCACTGCCGCTCCCAGGGCCGCCTCCTACGAGCAGTACTTC.

V and J are TRBV2 and TRBJ2-3, with 11 bases aligning to TRBD2. V gave up 6 bases and J gave up 6 bases; unmatched junction bases: 17. The germline CDR1 and CDR2 sequences are SNHLY and FYNNEI. The CDR3 consists of 18 residues. This CDR3 is CASSAPLGLAVEGDTQYF. In DNA, the CDR3 is TGTGCCAGCAGCGCCCCACTGGGACTAGCGGTCGAAGGGGATACGCAGTATTTT.

In its sample, this clone was seen a few times. The chain has TRBV30 and TRBJ1-5, with D tentatively TRBD1 (5 bases). This CDR3 has 13 residues. V gave up 2 bases and J gave up 4 bases, with 9 bases separating them. Per germline, CDR1 GTSNPN and CDR2 SVGIG (reference sequence). CDR3 in DNA: TGTGCCTGGAGTTCAGGGCCGAATCAGCCCCAGCATTTT. It is translated as CAWSSGPNQPQHF.

In DNA form, the CDR3 reads TGTGCCAGTAGTATATCGGGTCTAGCGGGGGGTGAGACCCAGTACTTC. This gives the protein CASSISGLAGGETQYF. The chain combines TRBV19 with TRBJ2-5, with 11 bases fitting TRBD2. The CDR3 has 16 amino acids. Germline trimming cut 2 bases from V and 5 bases from J; bases unmatched to any gene: 7. Per the germline V gene, CDR1 is LNHDA and CDR2 is SQIVND (reference sequence).

The V and J genes are TRBV2 and TRBJ2-1; 7 positions agree with TRBD2. Unmatched junction bases numbered 10, after V lost 11 bases and J lost 0 bases. Germline-derived CDR1 and CDR2 are SNHLY and FYNNEI. The CDR3 contains 15 residues. The CDR3 loop is CASEGAGRSYNEQFF. In nucleotides, the CDR3 is TGTGCCTCTGAGGGAGCGGGGCGCTCCTACAATGAGCAGTTCTTC.

This clone was observed once. The CDR3 here is CASSGWTSGPNTDTQYF. DNA for the CDR3: TGCGCCAGCAGCGGATGGACTAGCGGGCCTAACACAGATACGCAGTATTTT. The chain uses TRBV5-1 and TRBJ2-3, with 11 bases that match TRBD2. CDR3 size: 17 residues. V was clipped by 4 bases and J by 2 bases; unmatched bases: 9. Germline CDR1 reads SGHRS; CDR2 reads YFSETQ.

The chain carries TRBV11-3 and TRBJ2-3, with a tentative D call TRBD2 (6 bases). V gave up 2 bases and J gave up 6 bases, with 18 bases separating them. CDR3 length equals 16 residues. Germline CDR1 SGHNT, CDR2 YENEEA. The CDR3: CASSLTKGGTADTQYF. In DNA, the CDR3 is TGTGCCAGCAGCTTAACAAAGGGAGGTACCGCGGATACGCAGTATTTT. Combining the CDR3 with reference TRBV11-3 and TRBJ2-3 gives the whole variable domain EAGVVQSPRYKIIEKKQPVAFWCNPISGHNTLYWYLQNLGQGPELLIRYENEEAVDDSQLPKDRFSAERLKGVDSTLKIQPAELGDSAVYLCASSLTKGGTADTQYFGPGTRLTVL.

This sequence joins TRBV11-2 and TRBJ1-1; D is unclear. The V end lost 3 bases, the J end lost 1 base, and 3 bases lay between the germline ends. This CDR3 has 12 residues. Looked up from germline, CDR1 is SGHAT and CDR2 is FQNNGV. CDR3 nucleotides: TGTGCCAGCAGCTTCTGGAACACTGAAGCTTTCTTT. Its translation: CASSFWNTEAFF.